The next 30 T cell receptor beta chains were all read from a single sample in a study of HIV-infected children after antiretroviral therapy interruption. The sample's treatment: PENTA 11 planned treatment interruption arm or continuous ART arm. The TCR library was built from RNA with a 3' RACE protocol and unique molecular identifiers. Each CDR3 protein gets one entry after TCRdb re-called the 3' RACE reads with MiXCR. The sample consists of some 15,000 distinct CDR3 sequences, around 3.3% of them appearing once. The sample in question was CD45RO+ CD8+ T cells from PBMCs, pooled from several time points, obtained from a donor given antiretroviral therapy, either interrupted or continuous. Subset reported: memory CD8+ CD45RO+ CD45RA- T cells. The receptors derive from a pool of human donors with HIV.

This clonotype counts as medium-sized (0.01 to 0.1%). V gene TRBV29-1 combines with J gene TRBJ2-7; D remains unclear. V lost 5 bases, J lost 0 bases, and 11 bases lay in between. From germline, CDR1 is SQVTM and CDR2 ANQGSEA. The CDR3 covers 13 residues. CDR3 sequence (DNA): TGCAGCGTTCCCGGCACCAACTCCTACGAGCAGTACTTC. This translates into CSVPGTNSYEQYF.

This clonotype was seen ten or more times. The genes are TRBV28 and TRBJ2-7, with no clear D. There are 12 residues in the CDR3. Per germline, CDR1 MDHEN and CDR2 SYDVKM. Between the trimmed V and J ends, which lost 5 bases and 7 bases, there was a span of 12 bases. CDR3 region: CASSRLLGEQYF. Written as DNA, the CDR3 is TGTGCCAGCAGTCGGCTCCTTGGGGAGCAGTACTTC.

This clonotype was detected many times. This chain connects TRBV6-6 to TRBJ1-1, with no clear D. Looked up from germline, CDR1 is MNHNY and CDR2 is SVGAGI (reference sequence). Trimming took off 7 bases at V and 1 base at J, with 10 bases between the two ends. The CDR3 runs to 13 residues. The DNA for the CDR3 is TGTGCCAGCATTACGGGTGGGAACACTGAAGCTTTCTTT. Protein product: CASITGGNTEAFF.

The rearrangement uses TRBV6-4 and TRBJ2-3; 16 bases are shared with TRBD2. There are 18 residues in the CDR3. The J segment lost 4 bases and the V segment lost 2 bases, leaving 6 bases of the junction unmatched. Per germline, CDR1 MRHNA and CDR2 SNTAGT. The CDR3 region has the DNA TGTGCCAGCAGTGACACCGGGACTAGCGGGGGGGGGGCAGATACGCAGTATTTT. Amino acids: CASSDTGTSGGGADTQYF.

This clonotype was counted many times. The chain employs TRBV5-1 and TRBJ1-1, with no clear D. The CDR3 covers 17 residues. V gave up 0 bases and J gave up 0 bases, with 15 bases separating them. Germline CDR1 SGHRS, CDR2 YFSETQ. The CDR3 reads CASSLGIPTILNTEAFF. For the CDR3, the DNA is TGCGCCAGCAGCTTGGGGATCCCCACTATTCTGAACACTGAAGCTTTCTTT.

The chain is built from TRBV28 and TRBJ1-6; TRBD1 is a possible D gene (5 bases). Trimming removed 8 bases at V and 1 base at J, with 12 bases between. Germline CDR1 and CDR2: MDHEN and SYDVKM. The CDR3 is made up of 15 amino acids. CDR3 nucleotide sequence: TGTGCCAGCCGCCCGGGGGTTTCCTATAATTCACCCCTCCACTTT. This gives the protein CASRPGVSYNSPLHF.

This clonotype was observed at least ten times. V gene TRBV3-1 combines with J gene TRBJ2-1, with no clear D. CDR3 length equals 17 residues. Germline V gene sequence: CDR1 LGHDT, CDR2 YNNKEL (reference sequence). Trimming cost V 3 bases and J 5 bases, with 20 bases left between them. DNA for the CDR3: TGTGCCAGCAGCCACCTCCCGCGATACGCTCGGAACAATGAGCAGTTCTTC. The encoded protein is CASSHLPRYARNNEQFF.

The chain is built from TRBV4-1 and TRBJ2-7; TRBD2 aligns across 7 bases. V gave up 2 bases and J gave up 4 bases; unmatched junction bases: 8. The germline gives CDR1 MGHRA, CDR2 YSYEKL. The CDR3 has 15 residues. The CDR3 reads CASSQRVFGGYEQYF. The CDR3 DNA is TGCGCCAGCAGCCAACGGGTCTTCGGGGGGTACGAGCAGTACTTC.

Note on this clonotype: A clone one base away is much larger, so this may be a read error. V is TRBV9 and J is TRBJ2-2; 12 bases align to TRBD2. The CDR3 has 15 residues. Looked up from germline, CDR1 is SGDLS and CDR2 is YYNGEE. After removal of 7 bases from V and 8 bases from J, the junction contained 9 bases not matched to a gene. The CDR3 coding sequence is TGTGCCAGCGGTACCGGGACTAGCGGGTATGGGGAGCTGTTTTTT. Amino acid sequence: CASGTGTSGYGELFF.

At least ten counts were recorded for this clonotype. The CDR3 protein is CASSGGLAGFTDTQYF. In nucleotides, the CDR3 is TGTGCCAGCAGTGGGGGACTAGCGGGTTTCACAGATACGCAGTATTTT. This chain uses TRBV27 with TRBJ2-3, with 12 bases fitting TRBD2. Unmatched junction bases numbered 5, after V lost 5 bases and J lost 2 bases. There are 16 residues in the CDR3. Looked up from germline, CDR1 is MNHEY and CDR2 is SMNVEV (reference sequence).

This clonotype has at least ten counts. The V call is TRBV20-1, the J call TRBJ2-1, with 9 nucleotides matching TRBD2. The germline V gene has CDR1 DFQATT and CDR2 SNEGSKA (reference sequence). Unmatched junction bases numbered 10, after V lost 1 base and J lost 9 bases. The CDR3 is made up of 15 amino acids. CDR3 in DNA: TGCAGTGCTAGAGCTATCAGCGGGAGGAGAGCTGAGCAGTTCTTC. It codes for CSARAISGRRAEQFF.

The chain has TRBV5-6 and TRBJ2-7; the match to TRBD1 covers 7 bases. Trimming cost V 6 bases and J 2 bases; bases outside gene matches: 8. There are 14 residues in the CDR3. The germline V gene encodes CDR1 SGHDT and CDR2 YYEEEE. The CDR3 sequence is CASTWRQGAYEQYF. The CDR3 DNA reads as TGTGCCAGCACCTGGAGGCAGGGGGCCTACGAGCAGTACTTC. The full variable domain, its missing parts supplied by reference TRBV5-6 and TRBJ2-7, is DAGVTQSPTHLIKTRGQQVTLRCSPKSGHDTVSWYQQALGQGPQFIFQYYEEEERQRGNFPDRFSGHQFPNYSSELNVNALLLGDSALYLCASTWRQGAYEQYFGPGTRLTVT.

This clonotype was recorded at least ten times. This rearrangement joins TRBV6-4 to TRBJ2-2; D is uncertain. V was trimmed by 3 bases and J by 6 bases, leaving 5 bases between them. Germline CDR1 reads MRHNA; CDR2 reads SNTAGT. The length of the CDR3 is 12 residues. In DNA, the CDR3 is TGTGCCAGCAGTGAAGGGTCCGGGGAGCTGTTTTTT. Its translation is CASSEGSGELFF.

This clonotype was counted many times. The chain is built from TRBV19 and TRBJ2-7; D is undetermined. Looked up from germline, CDR1 is LNHDA and CDR2 is SQIVND (reference sequence). Trimming removed 7 bases from V and 2 bases from J, with 12 bases in between. The CDR3 extends over 13 amino acids. The CDR3 region has the DNA TGTGCCAGTACCCCCCCTGGGACCTACGAGCAGTACTTC. Translating gives CASTPPGTYEQYF.

This clonotype appeared many times. The CDR3 here is CASSYGRDYTGELFF. The DNA of the CDR3 is TGTGCCAGCAGTTATGGGAGGGACTACACCGGGGAGCTGTTTTTT. The genes are TRBV28 and TRBJ2-2; 7 nucleotides agree with TRBD2. CDR1 and CDR2 from the germline V gene are MDHEN and SYDVKM. Germline trimming cut 4 bases from V and 3 bases from J; bases unmatched to any gene: 5. CDR3 length equals 15 residues.

This clonotype was detected many times. This rearrangement joins TRBV6-2 or TRBV6-3 to TRBJ2-3; 9 bases align to TRBD2. There are 15 residues in the CDR3. The V gene's germline CDR1 is MNHEY and CDR2 SVGEGT. V shed 6 bases, J shed 1 base, and the junction held 5 bases outside the gene matches. The chain's CDR3 is CASSRTSEGTDTQYF. Written as DNA, the CDR3 is TGTGCCAGCAGCAGGACTAGCGAAGGCACAGATACGCAGTATTTT.

This clonotype is large within its sample. V usage is TRBV5-6 and J usage is TRBJ2-7; unclear D gene. The germline V gene has CDR1 SGHDT and CDR2 YYEEEE. Trimming removed 3 bases from V and 4 bases from J, with 5 bases in between. This CDR3 contains 11 residues. The CDR3: CASSYAYEQYF. CDR3 sequence (DNA): TGTGCCAGCAGCTACGCGTACGAGCAGTACTTC.

This clonotype has ten or more counts. CDR3 nucleotides: TGTGCCAGCAGCCAAGAGGAGGCGGAGCCCCTCCACTTT. Protein product: CASSQEEAEPLHF. The chain recombines TRBV4-2 with TRBJ1-6; no definite D call. V shed 0 bases and J shed 13 bases, with 10 bases lying between them. The CDR3 length is 13 residues. Germline values: CDR1 LGHNA, CDR2 YNFKEQ.

Note on this clonotype: Given a much more abundant clone one base away, this may be a read error. V gene TRBV4-2 combines with J gene TRBJ2-2, with 11 bases lining up with TRBD2. This CDR3 comprises 16 residues. The germline CDR1 and CDR2 sequences are LGHNA and YNFKEQ. The chain's CDR3 is CASSQTSGGLTGEPFF. The CDR3 bases are TGTGCCAGCAGCCAAACTAGCGGGGGTCTCACCGGGGAGCCGTTTTTT.

The rearrangement uses TRBV2 and TRBJ1-2; TRBD1 matches 7 bases. V lost 8 bases to trimming and J lost 2 bases; unmatched junction nucleotides: 5. CDR1 and CDR2 from the germline V gene are SNHLY and FYNNEI. The CDR3 spans 13 residues. In nucleotides, the CDR3 is TGTGCCAGCCCCGGACAGGAGAACTATGGCTACACCTTC. Protein: CASPGQENYGYTF. Using reference TRBV2 and TRBJ1-2 for the parts outside the CDR3, the full variable domain is EPEVTQTPSHQVTQMGQEVILRCVPISNHLYFYWYRQILGQKVEFLVSFYNNEISEKSEIFDDQFSVERPDGSNFTLKIRSTKLEDSAMYFCASPGQENYGYTFGSGTRLTVV.

This clonotype has a handful of counts. The chain recombines TRBV6-5 with TRBJ2-2, with 12 bases matching TRBD1. This CDR3 comprises 15 residues. V lost 6 bases to trimming and J lost 7 bases; unmatched junction nucleotides: 6. Germline CDR1 is MNHEY and CDR2 is SVGAGI. CDR3 sequence (DNA): TGTGCCAGCAGGGTCCGGGACAGGGGGCACGGGGAGCTGTTTTTT. This sequence encodes CASRVRDRGHGELFF.

This clonotype rates as medium-sized. The chain links TRBV4-3 to TRBJ1-6; the D is unclear. CDR1 is LGHNA and CDR2 is YSLEER in the germline V gene. This CDR3 is 14 amino acids long. The V end lost 4 bases, the J end lost 5 bases, and 9 bases lay between the germline ends. DNA for the CDR3: TGCGCCAGCAGCCGAAATAGGGATAATTCACCCCTCCACTTT. It specifies CASSRNRDNSPLHF.

This clonotype was found many times. The chain joins TRBV7-9 to TRBJ2-1, with 9 positions matching TRBD1. The V gene's germline CDR1 is SEHNR and CDR2 FQNEAQ (reference sequence). Trimming cost V 8 bases and J 5 bases; bases outside gene matches: 4. This CDR3 comprises 13 residues. The CDR3 DNA reads TGTGCCAGCGGGGACAGGGTCCACAATGAGCAGTTCTTC. Residues: CASGDRVHNEQFF.

The table lists this clonotype with many counts. The chain has TRBV28 and TRBJ1-6; no firm D call. CDR3 size: 15 residues. V was pared by 6 bases and J by 0 bases, with 9 bases between. The germline gives CDR1 MDHEN, CDR2 SYDVKM. The CDR3 spells CASRPGLSYNSPLHF. CDR3 DNA sequence: TGTGCCAGCAGACCGGGTCTCTCCTATAATTCACCCCTCCACTTT.

This clonotype was observed at least ten times. The genes are TRBV2 and TRBJ1-5; D gene unclear. V gave up 3 bases and J gave up 6 bases, with 6 bases separating them. The CDR3 has 12 residues. Per germline, CDR1 SNHLY and CDR2 FYNNEI. The CDR3 sequence is CASSDFRQPQHF. In nucleotides, the CDR3 is TGTGCCAGCAGTGATTTCCGTCAGCCCCAGCATTTT. Complete variable domain (other parts from reference TRBV2 and TRBJ1-5): EPEVTQTPSHQVTQMGQEVILRCVPISNHLYFYWYRQILGQKVEFLVSFYNNEISEKSEIFDDQFSVERPDGSNFTLKIRSTKLEDSAMYFCASSDFRQPQHFGDGTRLSIL.

This clonotype was picked up many times. The chain is built from TRBV4-2 and TRBJ2-7; D possibly matches TRBD1 or TRBD2 (7 bases each). V dropped 2 bases and J dropped 0 bases, with 11 bases sitting between them. Germline CDR1 and CDR2: LGHNA and YNFKEQ. The CDR3 is made up of 15 amino acids. CDR3 nucleotide sequence: TGTGCCAGCAGCCAACAGGGGGGGAGCTCCTACGAGCAGTACTTC. It encodes CASSQQGGSSYEQYF.

This clonotype was detected ten times or more. The chain couples TRBV12-5 to TRBJ1-1; D is undetermined. Germline lookup yields CDR1 LGHNT and CDR2 FRNRAP. This CDR3 has 14 amino acids. Trimming removed 3 bases from V and 8 bases from J, with 16 bases in between. The CDR3 loop is CASGFPSTSLEAFF. The CDR3 nucleotides are TGTGCTAGTGGTTTTCCCTCAACCTCCCTAGAAGCTTTCTTT.

Ten or more counts support this clonotype. The chain links TRBV18 to TRBJ2-7, with 7 bases that match TRBD1. V was pared by 5 bases and J by 2 bases, with 6 bases of the junction left unmatched. The CDR3 covers 14 residues. CDR1 and CDR2 from the germline V gene are KGHSH and LQKENI. The DNA for the CDR3 is TGTGCCAGCTCAACCCAGGGGGATCCCTACGAGCAGTACTTC. Residues: CASSTQGDPYEQYF.

This clonotype was counted many times. The chain carries TRBV6-1 and TRBJ1-6, with TRBD1 identical over 7 bases. The CDR3 spans 16 residues. Germline V lookup: CDR1 MNHNS, CDR2 SASEGT. V dropped 5 bases and J dropped 9; count of bases not matched to a gene: 13. As DNA, the CDR3 is TGTGCCAGCAGTCCGAGCGGGGAAGGGGGCGGTTCACCCCTCCACTTT. This codes for CASSPSGEGGGSPLHF.

This clonotype was found many times. The rearrangement joins TRBV20-1 to TRBJ2-3; D is possibly TRBD1 (5 bases). Germline CDR1 and CDR2: DFQATT and SNEGSKA (reference sequence). The CDR3 length is 16 residues. Trimming removed 3 bases from V and 4 bases from J, with 20 bases in between. In DNA form, the CDR3 reads TGCAGTGCTAGGGGGCCTCTAAGTTCTGGGGCAGATACGCAGTATTTT. As protein: CSARGPLSSGADTQYF.